This record covers a single T cell receptor beta chain. V was clipped by 4 bases and J by 4 bases, with 8 bases between them. The CDR3 runs to 13 residues. Germline CDR1 and CDR2: MNHEY and SVGAGI. The sample comes from a study of shared clonotypes between healthy human individuals. Assay: immunoSEQ multiplex PCR; the TCRdb copy retains only in-frame clones and omits some. The sample holds roughly 2.5 million clones; just over 90% are singletons and the top ten take roughly 0.13%. This sequence was found in a man aged 18 to 30 in good health. The J gene is TRBJ2-1, the V gene TRBV6-5, with D unresolved. The sequenced sample was naive CD4+ T cells sorted from blood. Sample subset: CD45RA+ positively selected. For the CDR3, the DNA is TGTGCCAGCAGTTCCCGTCGGTACAATGAGCAGTTCTTC. It codes for CASSSRRYNEQFF.